This T cell receptor (beta chain) was identified during a study of cytomegalovirus exposure and HLA in healthy donors. PCR amplification relied on 60 Vbeta primers (plus 13 Jbeta primers). Sequencing used immunoSEQ multiplex PCR; TCRdb keeps in-frame clones, though not all of them. The sample shows roughly 140,000 clones, roughly 80% of them seen only once. Sequencing used PBMCs. This receptor was taken from a man in his late teens or twenties in good health and CMV-seronegative.

The CDR3 sequence: CASSSPPREQYF. The CDR3 nucleotides read TGTGCCAGCAGCTCCCCTCCCCGTGAGCAGTACTTC. The rearrangement uses TRBV7-2 and TRBJ2-7; D is ambiguous. The CDR3 has 12 amino acids. CDR1 and CDR2 from the germline V gene are SGHTA and FQGNSA. V was clipped by 4 bases and J by 7 bases, with 11 bases between them. Variable domain in full (rest from reference TRBV7-2 and TRBJ2-7): GAGVSQSPSNKVTEKGKDVELRCDPISGHTALYWYRQSLGQGLEFLIYFQGNSAPDKSGLPSDRFSAERTGGSVSTLTIQRTQQEDSAVYLCASSSPPREQYFGPGTRLTVT.